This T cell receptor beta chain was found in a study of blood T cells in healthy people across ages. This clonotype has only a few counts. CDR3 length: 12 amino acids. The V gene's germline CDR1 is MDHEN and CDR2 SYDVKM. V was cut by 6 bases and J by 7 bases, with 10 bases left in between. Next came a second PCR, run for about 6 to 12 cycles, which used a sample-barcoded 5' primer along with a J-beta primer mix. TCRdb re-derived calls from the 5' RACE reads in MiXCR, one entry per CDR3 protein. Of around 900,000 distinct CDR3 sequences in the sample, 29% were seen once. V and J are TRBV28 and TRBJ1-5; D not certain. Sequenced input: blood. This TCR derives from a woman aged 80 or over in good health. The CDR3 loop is CASRPWGQPQHF. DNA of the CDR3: TGTGCCAGCAGGCCGTGGGGACAGCCCCAGCATTTT.